This T cell receptor (beta chain) was sequenced for a study of tumor-infiltrating lymphocytes in primary liver carcinoma. Study-level findings and limits: Tumors reached a significantly greater top-250-clone fraction than blood did (p = 0.039).

The tissue used was unsorted bulk material of roughly 17-34 mg. RNA and DNA were co-extracted from it with the AllPrep DNA/RNA mini kit. The input was approximately 500 ng total RNA; TCR beta cDNA was made from it with a constant-region primer. For TCR beta, libraries were produced by three nested multiplex PCR rounds using slightly modified ARM-PCR. Both of the initial two PCR rounds ran for roughly 10 cycles and employed TRBV1-TRBV30 forward primers alongside a C-beta reverse primer. From the multiplex PCR reads, TCRdb called clonotypes with MiXCR, one entry per CDR3 protein. The profile shows about 100,000 distinct CDR3 sequences, more than 65% of them singletons. Notes on this clonotype: Its antigen is not known. Germline and junction disagree at one end, which may indicate a read error.

Germline V lookup: CDR1 MNHEY, CDR2 SVGAGI. This CDR3 spans 15 amino acids. This sequence originates from an older woman with primary liver carcinoma and hepatitis B virus infection. The J gene is TRBJ1-1, the V gene TRBV6-5, with a weak D call TRBD1 (5 bases). The material sequenced was liver tumor tissue from sampling region 2. The subset denotes: tumor region T2, inferior pole. DNA of the CDR3: TGTGCCAGCGGTACTCAGGGACGGCAGAACGCTGAAGCTTTCTTT. This sequence encodes CASGTQGRQNAEAFF.